These T cell receptor beta chains were read from a single sample in a study of blood T cell repertoires in COVID-19. Assay used: immunoSEQ multiplex PCR; TCRdb lists only in-frame clones, some missing. Seen here are fewer than 350,000 clones, approximately 86% observed once, and the top ten hold about an eighth. Source material: peripheral blood. The receptors originated from a woman aged 70-85 years with COVID-19, enrolled during active disease. Each CDR3 is given without its conserved first and last residue. Each record gives: D gene, J gene, CDR3 length, clone size, V gene, CDR3 protein. D genes are given only for firm matches. The listing skips clone size in some rows; elsewhere it reads once, few, many or a size class.

.,TRBJ2-7,13,.,TRBV2,ASSDPQGATYEQY
TRBD2,TRBJ2-3,15,.,TRBV9,ASSVSLAGGPGDTQY
.,TRBJ2-1,11,.,TRBV12-3/TRBV12-4,ASSGGFYNEQF
.,TRBJ1-3,16,.,TRBV24-1,ATSDLLGLDSSGNTIY
TRBD2,TRBJ2-3,15,once,TRBV27,ASSSFHPRGLAGGQY
.,TRBJ1-2,13,.,TRBV7-9,ASSATQSSHYGYT
.,TRBJ2-7,13,.,TRBV5-6,ASSLAFPDPYEQY
TRBD1,TRBJ2-7,13,.,TRBV5-6,ASSLGQGEAYEQY
.,TRBJ2-7,11,.,TRBV6-2/TRBV6-3,ASSYIEFGEQY
.,TRBJ1-6,9,.,TRBV20-1,SARSWESLH
.,TRBJ1-3,12,.,TRBV2,ASSPQGSGNTIY
.,TRBJ1-1,9,.,TRBV18,ASREGTEAF
TRBD1,TRBJ1-2,14,.,TRBV7-2,ASSLPGQGVNYGYT
.,TRBJ1-6,15,.,TRBV27,ASSLFAGLSYNSPLH
.,TRBJ1-1,13,.,TRBV7-9,ASSPLPVMNTEAF
.,TRBJ1-5,16,once,TRBV21-1,ASRDRERGGDSNQPQH
.,TRBJ2-7,17,.,TRBV2,ASSESGGRWSGNMYEQY
.,TRBJ1-1,12,.,TRBV7-9,ASSLGHLNTEAF
TRBD1,TRBJ2-7,15,.,TRBV5-1,ASSYAPGQAVSVEQY
.,TRBJ2-5,12,.,TRBV6-1,ASSEWQIQETQY
.,TRBJ2-7,14,few,TRBV4-1,ASSQDGYAGAYEQY
.,TRBJ1-6,11,.,TRBV5-6,ASSSLFDSPLH
.,TRBJ2-1,14,.,TRBV11-2,ASTSVVGSSYNEQF
.,TRBJ2-2,13,.,TRBV5-1,ASSLMESNTGELF
TRBD2,TRBJ2-1,12,.,TRBV28,ASSFRGGRDEQF
TRBD1,TRBJ2-1,12,few,TRBV7-2,ASSSWTGGFEQF
.,TRBJ1-1,10,few,TRBV12-3/TRBV12-4,ASMRVQTEAF
.,TRBJ1-1,13,.,TRBV5-4,ASSSAEGGDTEAF
TRBD2,TRBJ2-3,13,.,TRBV7-6,ASSFSGAASDTQY
.,TRBJ2-5,13,.,TRBV5-4,ASSPRLVGEETQY
TRBD1,TRBJ1-5,13,few,TRBV5-1,ASSFSSGTEQPQH
.,TRBJ2-3,13,.,TRBV24-1,ATTNGQLETDTQY
.,TRBJ2-7,10,.,TRBV28,ASSFVVYEQY
TRBD1,TRBJ1-2,14,.,TRBV4-1,ASSQAAGTGFYGYT
.,TRBJ2-3,12,once,TRBV7-2,ASTAEASTDTQY
.,TRBJ2-2,15,.,TRBV3-1/TRBV3-2,ASSQDGGGDDTGELF
.,TRBJ2-7,9,.,TRBV5-8,ASSFLDEQY
.,TRBJ1-1,13,.,TRBV3-1/TRBV3-2,ASSRGGVMNTEAF
.,TRBJ1-5,11,.,TRBV30,AWSVLSNQPQH
TRBD2,TRBJ2-3,14,.,TRBV18,ASSGLAGESTDTQY
.,TRBJ1-5,12,.,TRBV24-1,ATSGETSNQPQH
TRBD1,TRBJ1-4,12,.,TRBV27,ASSLDRGNEKLF
.,TRBJ1-4,12,.,TRBV28,ASSFHGVGEKLF